This TCR beta chain was sequenced in a study of T cell responses to AZD1222 COVID-19 vaccine. Broader study findings: Repertoire sampling occurred only after the peak T cell response. The donors showed a predominance of white British ancestry and of females, with possible underestimation of clonal diversity. Breadth and depth of Spike-specific TCRs rose after two AZD1222 doses.

Profiled with immunoSEQ multiplex PCR; TCRdb holds only in-frame clones, not every one. The table has around 89,000 clones, roughly 90% seen once; the top ten hold around 5.5%. In the case of this clone: Its antigen remains unknown.

The V gene lost 1 base and the J gene lost 6 bases, with 13 bases spanning the gap. Germline CDR1 and CDR2: GTSNPN and SVGIG (reference sequence). The CDR3 has 14 residues. The analysis combined second doses at about 4 or about 12 weeks. The V call is TRBV30, the J call TRBJ1-5; D gene uncertain. This receptor was taken from an adult who received the AZD1222 COVID-19 vaccine. The specimen comprised peripheral blood, sampled 28 days after the second AZD1222 dose. The DNA for the CDR3 is TGTGCCTGGAGTGATCACATTAAGGGTCAGCCCCAGCATTTT. It is translated as CAWSDHIKGQPQHF.